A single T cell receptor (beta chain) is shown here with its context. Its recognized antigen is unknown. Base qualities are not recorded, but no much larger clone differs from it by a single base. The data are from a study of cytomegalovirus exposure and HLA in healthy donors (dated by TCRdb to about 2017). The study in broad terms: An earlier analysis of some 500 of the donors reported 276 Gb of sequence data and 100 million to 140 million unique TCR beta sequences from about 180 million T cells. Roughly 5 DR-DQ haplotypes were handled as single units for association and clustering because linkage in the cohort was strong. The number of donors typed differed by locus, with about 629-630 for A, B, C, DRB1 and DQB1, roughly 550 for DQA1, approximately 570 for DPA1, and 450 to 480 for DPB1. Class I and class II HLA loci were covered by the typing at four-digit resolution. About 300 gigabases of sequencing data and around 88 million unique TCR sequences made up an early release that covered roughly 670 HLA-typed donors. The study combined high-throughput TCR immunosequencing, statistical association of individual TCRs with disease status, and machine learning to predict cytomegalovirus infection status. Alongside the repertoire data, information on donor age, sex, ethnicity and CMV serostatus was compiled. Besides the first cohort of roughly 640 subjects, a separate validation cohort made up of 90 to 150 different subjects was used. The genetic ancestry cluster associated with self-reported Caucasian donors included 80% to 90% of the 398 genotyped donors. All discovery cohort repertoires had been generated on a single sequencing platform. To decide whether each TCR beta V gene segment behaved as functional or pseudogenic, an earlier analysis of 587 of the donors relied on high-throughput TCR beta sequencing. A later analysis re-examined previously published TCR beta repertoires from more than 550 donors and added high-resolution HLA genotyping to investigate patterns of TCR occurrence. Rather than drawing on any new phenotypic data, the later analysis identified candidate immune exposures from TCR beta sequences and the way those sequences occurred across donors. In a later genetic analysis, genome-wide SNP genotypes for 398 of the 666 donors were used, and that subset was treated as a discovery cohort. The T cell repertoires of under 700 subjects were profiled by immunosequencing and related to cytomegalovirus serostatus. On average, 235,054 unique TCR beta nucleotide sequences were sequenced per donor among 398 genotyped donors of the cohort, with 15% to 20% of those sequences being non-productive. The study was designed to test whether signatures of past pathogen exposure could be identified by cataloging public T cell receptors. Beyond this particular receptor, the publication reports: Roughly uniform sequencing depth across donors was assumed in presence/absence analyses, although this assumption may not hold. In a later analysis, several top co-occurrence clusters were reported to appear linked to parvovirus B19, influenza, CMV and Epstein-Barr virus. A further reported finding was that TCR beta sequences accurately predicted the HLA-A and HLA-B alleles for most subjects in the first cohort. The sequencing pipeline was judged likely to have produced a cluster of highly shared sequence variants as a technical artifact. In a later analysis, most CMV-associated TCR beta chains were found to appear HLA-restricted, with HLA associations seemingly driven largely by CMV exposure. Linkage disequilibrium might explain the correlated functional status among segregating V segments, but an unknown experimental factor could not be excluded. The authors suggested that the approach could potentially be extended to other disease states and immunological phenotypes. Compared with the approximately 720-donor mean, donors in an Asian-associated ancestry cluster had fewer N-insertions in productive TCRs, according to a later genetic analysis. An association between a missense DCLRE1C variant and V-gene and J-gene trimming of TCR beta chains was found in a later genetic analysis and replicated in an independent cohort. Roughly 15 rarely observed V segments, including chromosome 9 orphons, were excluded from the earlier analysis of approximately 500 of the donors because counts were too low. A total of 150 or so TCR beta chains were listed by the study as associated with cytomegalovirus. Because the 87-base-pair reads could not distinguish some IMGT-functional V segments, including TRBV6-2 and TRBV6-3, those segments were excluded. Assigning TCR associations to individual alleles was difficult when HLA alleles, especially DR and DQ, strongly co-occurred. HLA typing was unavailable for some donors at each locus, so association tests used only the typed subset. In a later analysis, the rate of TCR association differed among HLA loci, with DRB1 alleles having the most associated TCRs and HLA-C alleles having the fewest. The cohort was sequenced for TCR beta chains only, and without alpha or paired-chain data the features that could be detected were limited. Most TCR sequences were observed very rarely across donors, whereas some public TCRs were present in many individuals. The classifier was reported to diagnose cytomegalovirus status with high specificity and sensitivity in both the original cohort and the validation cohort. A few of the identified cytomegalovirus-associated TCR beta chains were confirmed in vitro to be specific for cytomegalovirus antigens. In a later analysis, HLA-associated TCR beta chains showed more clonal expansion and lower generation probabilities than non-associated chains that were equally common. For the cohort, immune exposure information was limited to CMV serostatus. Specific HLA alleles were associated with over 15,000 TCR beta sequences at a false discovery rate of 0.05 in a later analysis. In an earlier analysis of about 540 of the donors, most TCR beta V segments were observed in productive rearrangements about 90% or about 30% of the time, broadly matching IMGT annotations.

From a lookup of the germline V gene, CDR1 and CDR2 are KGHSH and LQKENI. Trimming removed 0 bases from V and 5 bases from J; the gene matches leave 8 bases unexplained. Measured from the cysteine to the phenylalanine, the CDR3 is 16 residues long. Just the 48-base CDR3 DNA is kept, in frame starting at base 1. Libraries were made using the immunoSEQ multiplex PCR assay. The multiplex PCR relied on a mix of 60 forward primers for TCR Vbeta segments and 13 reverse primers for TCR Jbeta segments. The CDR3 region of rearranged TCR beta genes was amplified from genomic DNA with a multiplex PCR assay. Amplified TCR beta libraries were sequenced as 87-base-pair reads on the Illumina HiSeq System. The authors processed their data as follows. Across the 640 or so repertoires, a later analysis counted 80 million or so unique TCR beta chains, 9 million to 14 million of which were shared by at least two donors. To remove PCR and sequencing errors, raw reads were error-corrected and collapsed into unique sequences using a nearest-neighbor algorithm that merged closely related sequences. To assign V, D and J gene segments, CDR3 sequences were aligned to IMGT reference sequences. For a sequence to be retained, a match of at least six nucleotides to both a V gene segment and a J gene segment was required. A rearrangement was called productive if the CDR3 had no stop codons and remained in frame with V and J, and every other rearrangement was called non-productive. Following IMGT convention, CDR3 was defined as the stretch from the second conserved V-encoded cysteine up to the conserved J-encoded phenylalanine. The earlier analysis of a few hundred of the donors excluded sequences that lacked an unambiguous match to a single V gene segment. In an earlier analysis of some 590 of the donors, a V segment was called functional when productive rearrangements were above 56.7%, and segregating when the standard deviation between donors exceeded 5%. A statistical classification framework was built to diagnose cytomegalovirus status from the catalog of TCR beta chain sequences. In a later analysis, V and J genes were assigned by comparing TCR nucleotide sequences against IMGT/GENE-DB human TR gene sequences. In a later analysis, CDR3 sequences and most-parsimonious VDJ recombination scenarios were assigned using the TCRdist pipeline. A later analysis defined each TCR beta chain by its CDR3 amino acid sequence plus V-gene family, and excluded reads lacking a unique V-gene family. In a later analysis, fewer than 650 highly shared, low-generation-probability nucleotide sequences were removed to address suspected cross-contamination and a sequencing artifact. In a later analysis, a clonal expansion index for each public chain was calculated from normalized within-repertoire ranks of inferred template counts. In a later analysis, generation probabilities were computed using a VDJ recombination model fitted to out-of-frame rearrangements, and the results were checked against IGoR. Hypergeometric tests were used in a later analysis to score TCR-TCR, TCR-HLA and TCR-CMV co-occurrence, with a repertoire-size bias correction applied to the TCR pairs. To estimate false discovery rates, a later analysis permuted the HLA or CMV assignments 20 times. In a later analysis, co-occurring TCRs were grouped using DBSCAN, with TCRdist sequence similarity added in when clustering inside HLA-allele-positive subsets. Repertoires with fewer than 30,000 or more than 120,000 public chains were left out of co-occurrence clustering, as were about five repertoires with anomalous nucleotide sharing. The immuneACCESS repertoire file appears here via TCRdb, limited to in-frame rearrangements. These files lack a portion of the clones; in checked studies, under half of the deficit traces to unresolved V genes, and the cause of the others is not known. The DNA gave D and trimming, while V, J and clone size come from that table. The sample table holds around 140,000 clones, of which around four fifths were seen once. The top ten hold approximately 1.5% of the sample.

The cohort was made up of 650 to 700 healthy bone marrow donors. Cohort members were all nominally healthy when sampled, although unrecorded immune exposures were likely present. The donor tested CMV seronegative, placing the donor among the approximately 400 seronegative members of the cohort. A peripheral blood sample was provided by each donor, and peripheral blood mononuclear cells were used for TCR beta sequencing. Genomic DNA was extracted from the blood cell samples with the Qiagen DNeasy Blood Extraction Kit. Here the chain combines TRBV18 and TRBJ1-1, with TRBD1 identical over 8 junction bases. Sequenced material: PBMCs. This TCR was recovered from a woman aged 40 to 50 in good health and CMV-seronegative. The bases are TGTGCCAGCTCACCACCTGTCGACAGGGGAAGGACTGAAGCTTTCTTT. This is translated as CASSPPVDRGRTEAFF.